One T cell receptor (beta chain) is described in this entry. This clone's antigen is unknown. Base quality data are lacking; no much larger clone is found one base away. The library was made by PCR. At the Johns Hopkins FTIC core, DNA from the cultured CD4+ T cells underwent TCR sequencing with the Oncomine TCR Beta short-read assay. The QIAamp micro DNA kit was used to extract genomic DNA from the cultured CD4+ T cells. Oncomine TCR Beta libraries from cultured CD4+ T cells were pooled using unique dual indexes and sequenced on an Illumina iSeq 100. Under the source paper's analysis protocol: Non-productive sequences were removed, and CDR3s that did not start with C, did not end with F or W, or were shorter than 7 amino acids were discarded. The MANAFEST web application identified antigen-specific clonotypes by comparing peptide-stimulated wells against reference wells and other culture wells. An FDR below 0.05, an odds ratio above 5, and a productive frequency above 0.1% in at least two of three replicate wells were required for clones to be considered positive. Cross-reactive clonotypes were defined as significantly expanded in both SARS-CoV-2 spike wells and at least one common cold coronavirus spike condition. Levenshtein distances (stringdist) and unrooted phylogenetic trees (ape) in R version 3.6.1 were used to assess CDR3 homology. TCRdb passed the public sequencing reads through fastp at Q25 and MiXCR, retaining productive beta sequences. For every CDR3 protein sequence, its rows merge into one entry that carries the most common genes and DNA. These V and J calls rely on TCRdb rather than the paper's analysis. In all, the sample holds around 6,100 distinct CDR3 sequences, and roughly two fifths of those were seen once. The ten largest make up around two fifths of the sample.

These data are taken from a study of vaccination and CD4 T cells after COVID-19 (dated 2022 in TCRdb). Regarding the complete study: The convalescent cohort included six males and four females, with two Hispanic individuals, seven Caucasians, two Asians and one multiracial person. The time from the second vaccine dose to post-vaccine blood sampling had a median of roughly 79 days and ranged from roughly 13 to 241 days. Control cultures received a CEFX viral epitope pool as the positive control, an HIV-1 Nef peptide pool as the negative control, or no peptide. Memory CD4+ T cell crossreactivity between SARS-CoV-2 and common cold coronavirus spike proteins was assessed at the TCR clonotype level in an earlier paper using these donors. Each participant got two doses of either the Pfizer-BioNTech BNT162b2 vaccine (n=8) or the Moderna mRNA-1273 vaccine (n=2). Post-COVID blood samples were collected from convalescent patients a median of approximately 93 days after diagnosis, with a range of roughly 35 to 161 days. The spike-specific CD4+ TCR repertoire was compared before and after mRNA vaccination in about nine COVID-19 convalescent patients and several infection-naive healthy vaccine recipients. For stimulating the cultures, overlapping spike peptide pools were used, derived from SARS-CoV-2 as well as from the common cold coronaviruses HCoV-NL63, HCoV-OC43 and HCoV-229E. The full study reports these points: An increase in the median number of SARS-CoV-2-reactive clonotypes from 20 to 25 after infection to 38 after vaccination was observed, but the change was not found to be significant. In convalescent patients, nearly all vaccine-specific clones (304 of 307) were found to be mono-reactive for SARS-CoV-2 spike rather than cross-reactive with common cold coronaviruses. In convalescent patients, a median around 86% of post-vaccine SARS-CoV-2-reactive clones were detected only after vaccination, suggesting vaccine-specific priming. Only a relatively small number of convalescent patients were included in the study, and early timepoints following natural infection were not analyzed.

According to the study, the label for this sample's treatment or condition signals: roughly 10-day PBMC culture with coronavirus spike peptide pools or control peptides (ViraFEST assay). CD4+ T cells from unexposed donors were collected before the COVID-19 pandemic (2011-2018). The study used the ViraFEST assay, which expanded antigen-specific T cells with peptide pools and then identified expanded clonotypes by TCR sequencing. Each well held about 2 million PBMCs cultured in IMDM containing about 5% human AB serum and approximately 10 IU/ml IL-2, with 8.5 to 10 ug/ml peptide pools added. Half of the culture medium was replaced with fresh IL-2-containing medium on days 3 and 7. After about 11 days of culture, CD4+ T cells were isolated by negative selection using the EasySep CD4+ T cell isolation kit. As far as cell numbers permitted, CD4+ T cells from unexposed donors were tested for reactivity against SARS-CoV-2 S and N as well as four spike pools from common cold coronaviruses. PBMCs were separated from whole blood using Ficoll-Paque Plus gradient centrifugation and then either used fresh or cryopreserved at -140C. In general, triplicate wells were set up for every culture condition. Leukapheresis product for the unexposed donors was bought commercially.

The cysteine opens and the phenylalanine closes a CDR3 of 12 amino acids. Only the CDR3 region is kept as DNA, spanning 36 bases read in frame from base 1. V lost 3 bases and J lost 10 bases; the stretch between them is 12 bases long. The chain is encoded by TRBV12-3 or TRBV12-4 joined to TRBJ1-1; the D gene remains uncertain. Material for sequencing was CD4+ T cells from blood, cultured in vitro. This TCR was recovered from a human donor in good health. The DNA sequence reads TGTGCCAGCAGTTTGGGCACGCCTCGAGCTTTCTTT. This gives the protein CASSLGTPRAFF.